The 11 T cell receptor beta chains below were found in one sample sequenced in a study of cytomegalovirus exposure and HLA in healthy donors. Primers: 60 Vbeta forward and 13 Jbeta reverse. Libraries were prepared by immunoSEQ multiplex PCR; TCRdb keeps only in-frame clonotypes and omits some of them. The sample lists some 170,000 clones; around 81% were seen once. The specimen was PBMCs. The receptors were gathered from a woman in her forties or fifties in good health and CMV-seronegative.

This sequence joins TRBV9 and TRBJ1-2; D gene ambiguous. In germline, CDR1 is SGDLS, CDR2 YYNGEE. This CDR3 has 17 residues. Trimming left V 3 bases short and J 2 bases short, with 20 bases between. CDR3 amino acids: CASSDPRPVSQNYGYTF. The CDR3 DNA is TGTGCCAGCAGCGACCCCAGGCCTGTTAGTCAAAACTATGGCTACACCTTC.

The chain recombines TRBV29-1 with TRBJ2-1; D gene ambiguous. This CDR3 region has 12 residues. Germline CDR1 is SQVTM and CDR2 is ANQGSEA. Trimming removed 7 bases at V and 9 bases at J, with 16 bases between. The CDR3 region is CSAKASSSEQFF. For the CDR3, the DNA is TGCAGCGCCAAGGCCAGCTCTAGTGAGCAGTTCTTC.

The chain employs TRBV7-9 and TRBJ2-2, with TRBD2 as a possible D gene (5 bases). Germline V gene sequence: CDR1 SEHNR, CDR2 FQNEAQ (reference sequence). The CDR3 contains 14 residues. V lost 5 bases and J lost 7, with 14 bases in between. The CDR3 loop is CASSPGIGGGELFF. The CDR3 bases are TGTGCCAGCAGCCCCGGGATAGGAGGCGGGGAGCTGTTTTTT. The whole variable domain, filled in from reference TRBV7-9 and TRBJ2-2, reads DTGVSQNPRHKITKRGQNVTFRCDPISEHNRLYWYRQTLGQGPEFLTYFQNEAQLEKSRLLSDRFSAERPKGSFSTLEIQRTEQGDSAMYLCASSPGIGGGELFFGEGSRLTVL.

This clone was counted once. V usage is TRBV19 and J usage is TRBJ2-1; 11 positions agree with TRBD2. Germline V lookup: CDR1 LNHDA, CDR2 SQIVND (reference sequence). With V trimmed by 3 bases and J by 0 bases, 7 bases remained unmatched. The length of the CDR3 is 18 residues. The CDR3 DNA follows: TGTGCCAGTAGTATCCTAGCGGGAGGTGGGGACTCCTACAATGAGCAGTTCTTC. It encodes CASSILAGGGDSYNEQFF.

The CDR3 spells CASSPRRGFGSPGETQYF. DNA of the CDR3: TGTGCCAGTAGTCCACGCCGTGGGTTCGGGAGCCCAGGTGAGACCCAGTACTTC. The chain carries TRBV19 and TRBJ2-5; tentative D call: TRBD2 (6 bases). CDR1 and CDR2 (germline): LNHDA, SQIVND (reference sequence). Trimming left V 5 bases short and J 5 bases short, with 27 bases between. This CDR3 comprises 18 residues.

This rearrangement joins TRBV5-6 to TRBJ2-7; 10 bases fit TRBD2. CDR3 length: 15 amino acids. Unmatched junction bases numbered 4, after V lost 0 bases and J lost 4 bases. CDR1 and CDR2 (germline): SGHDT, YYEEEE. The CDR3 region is CASSLEAGGLYEQYF. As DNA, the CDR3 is TGTGCCAGCAGCTTGGAAGCGGGGGGGCTATACGAGCAGTACTTC.

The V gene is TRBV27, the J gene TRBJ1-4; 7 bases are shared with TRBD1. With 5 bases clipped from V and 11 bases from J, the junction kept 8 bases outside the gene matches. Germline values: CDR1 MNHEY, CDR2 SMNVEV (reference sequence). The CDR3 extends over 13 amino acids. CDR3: CASSLETGSKLFF. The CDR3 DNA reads TGTGCCAGCAGTCTCGAGACAGGGTCTAAACTGTTTTTT. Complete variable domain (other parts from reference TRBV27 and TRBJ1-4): EAQVTQNPRYLITVTGKKLTVTCSQNMNHEYMSWYRQDPGLGLRQIYYSMNVEVTDKGDVPEGYKVSRKEKRNFPLILESPSPNQTSLYFCASSLETGSKLFFGSGTQLSVL.

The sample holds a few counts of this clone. The CDR3 coding sequence is TGTGCCAGCAGTTACGCCCGGGGTCAGATGACCCTTGGCTACACCTTC. Translated: CASSYARGQMTLGYTF. The V gene is TRBV6-5, the J gene TRBJ1-2, with D unresolved. V lost 2 bases, J lost 7 bases, and 20 bases lay in between. CDR1 and CDR2 from the germline V gene are MNHEY and SVGAGI. The CDR3 contains 16 residues.

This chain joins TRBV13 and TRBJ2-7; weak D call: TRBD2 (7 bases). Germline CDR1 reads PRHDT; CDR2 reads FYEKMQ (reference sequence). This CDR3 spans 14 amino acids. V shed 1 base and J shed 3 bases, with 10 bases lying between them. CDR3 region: CASSLEGGGYEQYF. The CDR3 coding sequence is TGTGCCAGCAGCTTAGAGGGGGGGGGCTACGAGCAGTACTTC.

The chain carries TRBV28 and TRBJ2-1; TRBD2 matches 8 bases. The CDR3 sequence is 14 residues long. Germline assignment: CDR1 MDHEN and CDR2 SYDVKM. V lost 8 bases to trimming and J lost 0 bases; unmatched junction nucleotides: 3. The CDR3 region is CASETSASYNEQFF. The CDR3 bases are TGTGCCAGCGAGACTAGCGCCTCCTACAATGAGCAGTTCTTC.

CDR3 nucleotide sequence: TGTGCCTGGGGGGGGGACAGCAATCAGCCCCAGCATTTT. Encoded protein: CAWGGDSNQPQHF. The chain has TRBV2 and TRBJ1-5, with a weak D call TRBD1 (5 bases). This CDR3 has 13 amino acids. The ends were cut back, 11 bases at V and 1 base at J, with 12 bases in the middle. Germline V CDR1 and CDR2: SNHLY, FYNNEI.